This is a list of T cell receptor beta chains from one sample in a study of identical twins. TCRdb independently ran MiXCR on the 5' RACE reads; one entry per CDR3 protein. Here the sample spans some 440,000 distinct CDR3 sequences, approximately 24% being singletons. These data also featured in a second study, about T cells expressing NK-cell markers.

The sequenced sample was CD4+ T cells sorted from blood. All receptors derive from a woman under 30 in good health. Both conserved end residues are part of each CDR3. D genes are given only for firm matches. The size field is filled for only some rows; it gives once, few, many or a size class.

clone_size	v_call	d_call	j_call	cdr3_aa	cdr3_nt
NA	TRBV5-1	TRBD2	TRBJ2-1	CASSWRTAGVYNEQFF	TGCGCCAGCAGCTGGCGAACAGCGGGGGTCTACAATGAGCAGTTCTTC
NA	TRBV3-1	NA	TRBJ2-7	CASSQEAPGYEQYF	TGTGCCAGCAGCCAAGAGGCCCCGGGCTACGAGCAGTACTTC
NA	TRBV5-7	NA	TRBJ2-7	CASSCRDRVLSYEQYF	TGTGCCAGCAGCTGCAGAGATCGGGTCCTATCCTACGAGCAGTACTTC
NA	TRBV20-1	TRBD2	TRBJ2-5	CSASLAGEGKETQYF	TGCAGTGCCTCTCTAGCGGGAGAAGGGAAAGAGACCCAGTACTTC
NA	TRBV2	NA	TRBJ2-5	CAGSQDRETQYF	TGTGCCGGGAGTCAGGACCGGGAGACCCAGTACTTC
many	TRBV12-3/TRBV12-4	NA	TRBJ1-1	CASILNNRGSTKLFF	TGTGCCAGCATTCTAAATAATCGGGGCAGTACGAAGCTTTTCTTT
few	TRBV20-1	NA	TRBJ2-3	CSARGGLSTDTQYF	TGCAGTGCTAGAGGGGGGCTTAGCACAGATACGCAGTATTTT
NA	TRBV20-1	NA	TRBJ1-2	CSARVYFYGYTF	TGCAGTGCTAGAGTCTACTTCTATGGCTACACCTTC
many	TRBV29-1	TRBD1	TRBJ1-1	CSVRRQGTYTEAFF	TGCAGCGTCCGACGACAGGGTACCTACACTGAAGCTTTCTTT
NA	TRBV5-1	NA	TRBJ2-1	CASSPDRIGNEQFF	TGCGCCAGCAGCCCGGACAGAATTGGGAATGAGCAGTTCTTC
many	TRBV20-1	TRBD1	TRBJ2-4	CSAPNRGRNIQYF	TGCAGTGCTCCCAACAGGGGGAGAAACATTCAGTACTTC
NA	TRBV2	NA	TRBJ1-6	CANQGPEGNSPLHF	TGTGCCAACCAGGGGCCCGAGGGAAATTCACCCCTCCACTTT
NA	TRBV5-1	NA	TRBJ2-7	CASSLGANGEQYF	TGCGCCAGCAGCTTGGGGGCGAACGGCGAGCAGTACTTC
few	TRBV20-1	NA	TRBJ1-5	CSAPVSRGNQPQHF	TGCAGTGCTCCAGTATCCAGGGGCAATCAGCCCCAGCATTTT
NA	TRBV7-8	NA	TRBJ2-2	CASSSTGSPGELFF	TGTGCCAGCAGCTCCACAGGGTCCCCCGGGGAGCTGTTTTTT
few	TRBV7-2	NA	TRBJ1-1	CASSPGGAMNTEAFF	TGTGCCAGCAGCCCGGGTGGAGCGATGAACACTGAAGCTTTCTTT
NA	TRBV9	NA	TRBJ2-1	CASSVVPRNEQFF	TGTGCCAGCAGCGTAGTTCCCAGGAATGAGCAGTTCTTC
NA	TRBV11-2	NA	TRBJ2-7	CASSWRQGNYEQYF	TGTGCCAGCAGCTGGAGACAAGGGAACTACGAGCAGTACTTC
few	TRBV4-2	TRBD2	TRBJ2-3	CASSRSGGPTDTQYF	TGTGCCAGCAGCCGTAGCGGGGGGCCTACAGATACGCAGTATTTT
few	TRBV5-1	TRBD1	TRBJ1-5	CASSKGQGTEPQHF	TGCGCCAGCAGCAAGGGACAGGGGACGGAGCCCCAGCATTTT
few	TRBV12-3/TRBV12-4	NA	TRBJ2-7	CASKSATYEQYF	TGTGCCAGCAAAAGCGCAACCTACGAGCAGTACTTC
NA	TRBV20-1	TRBD2	TRBJ2-2	CSARETSGSSLFF	TGCAGTGCTAGAGAGACTAGCGGGAGTTCTCTGTTTTTT
few	TRBV20-1	NA	TRBJ2-7	CSASPPGFGYEQYF	TGCAGTGCTAGTCCCCCGGGTTTTGGCTACGAGCAGTACTTC